This record concerns one T cell receptor beta chain sequence. Its matching antigen is unknown. Repertoires were generated with immunoSEQ multiplex PCR, while TCRdb's copy carries only in-frame clones and drops some. The sample consists of under 35,000 clones, 70% to 75% of them appearing once. The data derive from a study of vaccination effects on CD4 cells after COVID-19. Study as a whole: Wells each received around 2 million PBMC, cultured with 10 IU/ml IL-2 and 8.5 to 10 ug/ml peptides. Findings and limits, study-wide: The study found that only 1 of 255 vaccine-induced clones from healthy vaccinees cross-reacted with common cold coronaviruses.

At the end of about 10 days of culture, CD4+ T cells were isolated. The vaccine given was either BNT162b2 or mRNA-1273, in two doses. Half the medium was swapped for IL-2 medium on days 3 and 7. V lost 1 base, J lost 2 bases, and 6 bases stayed unmatched. The CDR3 covers 16 residues. Germline V gives CDR1 SGHTA, CDR2 FQGNSA. The receptor comes from a human donor who received a COVID-19 vaccine. The chain employs TRBV7-2 and TRBJ2-3; TRBD2 agrees at 7 bases. The sample here was CD4+ T cells from PBMCs cultured without peptide, taken after COVID-19 vaccination. The DNA for the CDR3 is TGTGCCAGCAGCTTAGGCTGGGGGGGACCCACAGATACGCAGTATTTT. It is translated as CASSLGWGGPTDTQYF.